Included here is one T cell receptor (beta chain) sequence, with context. This table comes from immunoSEQ multiplex PCR, and its TCRdb copy is limited to in-frame clones, with some not included. Among around 310,000 clones listed, around 90% were seen once. Trimming at V came to 4 bases and at J to 5 bases, leaving 4 bases not matched to a gene. The V gene's germline CDR1 is SGHDN and CDR2 FVKESK. The CDR3 is 15 amino acids. This specimen comes from a study of blood T cell repertoires in COVID-19. Study at large: Samples taken during acute and convalescent COVID-19 were collected in the United States, Italy and Spain.

This TCR was recovered from a woman in her forties with COVID-19, enrolled during active disease. Sequenced input: peripheral blood. The gene calls are TRBV14 and TRBJ2-2, with 10 bases fitting TRBD1. CDR3 in amino acids: CASSRDRGWTGELFF. Here the CDR3 DNA reads TGTGCCAGCAGCCGGGACAGGGGTTGGACCGGGGAGCTGTTTTTT.